These 29 T cell receptor beta chains originate from one sample sequenced in a study of T cells in Graves' hyperthyroidism and ophthalmopathy. Amplification of TCR beta CDR3 regions was performed using RNA transcripts as template. The TCR CDR3 was amplified in a first-round RT-PCR using the HTBI primer set. TCRdb reprocessed the multiplex PCR reads with MiXCR, giving one entry per CDR3 protein. Seen here are about 480,000 distinct CDR3 sequences, around a fifth observed once, and the top ten hold about 53%. Material for sequencing was blood. The receptors derive from a woman between 70 and 85 years old with Graves' ophthalmopathy.

This clonotype was detected a few times. The V call is TRBV3-1, the J call TRBJ2-3; no firm D call. This CDR3 region has 16 residues. From germline, CDR1 is LGHDT and CDR2 YNNKEL (reference sequence). Trimming took off 1 base at V and 0 bases at J, with 11 bases between the two ends. The DNA for the CDR3 is TGTGCCAGCAGCCAAGGGTTATCTCCAAGCACAGATACGCAGTATTTT. Translating gives CASSQGLSPSTDTQYF.

This clonotype was observed many times. This chain joins TRBV12-3 or TRBV12-4 and TRBJ1-1; D is ambiguous. The CDR3 is 13 amino acids. V dropped 7 bases and J dropped 1 base, with 10 bases sitting between them. The chain's CDR3 is CASIYLGNTEAFF. CDR3 nucleotides: TGTGCCAGCATCTATCTAGGGAACACTGAAGCTTTCTTT.

This chain links TRBV5-1 with TRBJ2-7, with 11 bases that match TRBD1. V was pared by 4 bases and J by 2 bases, with 5 bases of the junction left unmatched. Germline-derived CDR1 and CDR2 are SGHRS and YFSETQ. This CDR3 comprises 15 residues. The CDR3 DNA sequence: TGCGCCAGCAGCGAAGGGACAGGGGGTGCCTACGAGCAGTACTTC. Translating gives CASSEGTGGAYEQYF.

A word on this clonotype: A read error is possible here, since a much larger clone lies one base away. V is TRBV20-1 and J is TRBJ1-5, with D tentatively TRBD1 (5 bases). The CDR3 totals 15 residues. Germline V lookup: CDR1 DFQATT, CDR2 SNEGSKA (reference sequence). The CDR3 spells CSARVWPRVNQLQHF. The DNA for the CDR3 is TGCAGTGCTAGGGTCTGGCCCAGGGTCAATCAGCTCCAGCATTTT.

This clonotype showed up just a few times. The chain couples TRBV19 to TRBJ1-5; tentatively, D is TRBD1 (5 bases). V dropped 8 bases and J dropped 7 bases, with 18 bases sitting between them. The CDR3 length is 14 residues. CDR1 and CDR2 from the germline V gene are LNHDA and SQIVND (reference sequence). In nucleotides, the CDR3 is TGTGCCAGTGGAGCGGGTAGGGGCGGCCAGCCCCAGCATTTT. Amino acids: CASGAGRGGQPQHF.

The chain is built from TRBV18 and TRBJ2-7, with unresolved D. The CDR3 has 13 amino acids. The germline gives CDR1 KGHSH, CDR2 LQKENI. V dropped 3 bases and J dropped 8 bases, with 14 bases sitting between them. CDR3 protein: CASSPNGMRQQYF. The DNA for the CDR3 is TGTGCCAGCTCACCTAATGGCATGCGGCAGCAGTACTTC.

The chain is built from TRBV7-9 and TRBJ2-5, with 7 nucleotides matching TRBD1. Unmatched junction bases numbered 6, after V lost 4 bases and J lost 1 base. CDR3 length: 15 amino acids. Germline V gene sequence: CDR1 SEHNR, CDR2 FQNEAQ (reference sequence). CDR3 DNA: TGTGCCAGCAGCTGGCCCTCAGGGGGCCAAGAGACCCAGTACTTC. The encoded protein is CASSWPSGGQETQYF.

The chain has TRBV19 and TRBJ2-7; TRBD1 agrees at 9 bases. Germline V gene lookup returns CDR1 LNHDA and CDR2 SQIVND (reference sequence). The CDR3 has 14 amino acids. V shed 7 bases and J 5 bases; nucleotides not matched to a gene: 9. CDR3 DNA sequence: TGTGCCAGTAACAAAGGGGACAGGGACCACGAGCAGTACTTC. It specifies CASNKGDRDHEQYF.

CDR3 region: CSAKGGGYEQYF. The CDR3 DNA is TGCAGTGCTAAAGGGGGGGGTTACGAGCAGTACTTC. The chain carries TRBV20-1 and TRBJ2-7, with D possibly being TRBD2 (7 bases). Looked up from germline, CDR1 is DFQATT and CDR2 is SNEGSKA (reference sequence). The CDR3 covers 12 residues. V was clipped by 4 bases and J by 4 bases, with 11 bases between them.

The chain is built from TRBV12-5 and TRBJ2-1; D might be TRBD1 (5 bases). Germline V gene data show CDR1 as LGHNT and CDR2 as FRNRAP. The CDR3 covers 14 residues. Trimming took 7 bases from V and 6 from J, leaving 16 bases between them. The CDR3 spells CASVISDSSNEQFF. CDR3 nucleotide sequence: TGTGCTAGTGTTATCTCAGACAGTTCCAATGAGCAGTTCTTC.

This clonotype was seen a few times. V gene TRBV5-1 combines with J gene TRBJ2-1; weak D call: TRBD2 (6 bases). V lost 0 bases, J lost 9 bases, and 13 bases lay in between. The CDR3 totals 14 residues. Germline lookup yields CDR1 SGHRS and CDR2 YFSETQ. The CDR3: CASSLGAGRSEQFF. For the CDR3, the DNA is TGCGCCAGCAGCTTGGGGGCGGGGCGGAGTGAGCAGTTCTTC.

A few counts support this clonotype. The chain couples TRBV6-1 to TRBJ2-7; 8 nucleotides match TRBD2. Trimming cost V 4 bases and J 4 bases; bases outside gene matches: 3. The CDR3 covers 13 residues. The germline CDR1 and CDR2 sequences are MNHNS and SASEGT. The CDR3 DNA sequence: TGTGCCAGCAGTGTTCCTAGCGGGTACGAGCAGTACTTC. Protein sequence: CASSVPSGYEQYF.

This clonotype occurred a few times. This rearrangement joins TRBV6-1 to TRBJ2-5, with D perhaps TRBD1 (5 bases). This CDR3 comprises 13 residues. The V end lost 3 bases, the J end lost 1 base, and 6 bases lay between the germline ends. Germline V gene sequence: CDR1 MNHNS, CDR2 SASEGT. CDR3 amino acids: CASSEQGQETQYF. CDR3 nucleotide sequence: TGTGCCAGCAGTGAGCAGGGCCAAGAGACCCAGTACTTC.

This clonotype appeared many times. This chain links TRBV28 with TRBJ1-1, with D uncertain. V lost 5 bases to trimming and J lost 0 bases, with 13 bases between them. The CDR3 spans 15 residues. Germline CDR1 and CDR2: MDHEN and SYDVKM. This CDR3 reads CASSRDAVMNTEAFF. CDR3 nucleotides: TGTGCCAGCAGTCGAGATGCAGTCATGAACACTGAAGCTTTCTTT. The full variable domain, completed using reference TRBV28 and TRBJ1-1, is DVKVTQSSRYLVKRTGEKVFLECVQDMDHENMFWYRQDPGLGLRLIYFSYDVKMKEKGDIPEGYSVSREKKERFSLILESASTNQTSMYLCASSRDAVMNTEAFFGQGTRLTVV.

This clonotype was found a few times. This sequence joins TRBV7-2 and TRBJ1-4; a possible D gene is TRBD1 (6 bases). The CDR3 extends over 15 amino acids. The ends were cut back, 4 bases at V and 11 bases at J, with 20 bases in the middle. Germline values: CDR1 SGHTA, CDR2 FQGNSA. The CDR3 DNA reads TGTGCCAGCAGCTCAGGGACCCTAGGGGGGGTGAAACTGTTTTTT. Translated, it gives CASSSGTLGGVKLFF.

For this clonotype: One end of the junction fails to match germline, which may point to a read error. V is TRBV28 and J is TRBJ2-3, with D perhaps TRBD2 (6 bases). Germline-derived CDR1 and CDR2 are MDHEN and SYDVKM. The CDR3 has 14 residues. Here the CDR3 DNA reads TGTGCCAGCTCCCTTAGGAGGGGCACAGGTACGCAGTATTTT. Its translation is CASSLRRGTGTQYF. The entire variable domain, with the rest obtained from reference TRBV28 and TRBJ2-3, is as follows: DVKVTQSSRYLVKRTGEKVFLECVQDMDHENMFWYRQDPGLGLRLIYFSYDVKMKEKGDIPEGYSVSREKKERFSLILESASTNQTSMYLCASSLRRGTGTQYFGPGTRLTVL.

The gene calls are TRBV6-2 or TRBV6-3 and TRBJ1-1; D is unresolved. The ends were cut back, 6 bases at V and 10 bases at J, with 18 bases in the middle. Germline CDR1 is MNHEY and CDR2 is SVGEGT. The CDR3 is made up of 13 amino acids. This chain's CDR3 is CASRRTSRLGAFF. In DNA, the CDR3 is TGTGCCAGCAGGAGGACTTCTCGGCTTGGAGCTTTCTTT.

The chain recombines TRBV7-2 with TRBJ1-5, with D uncertain. Trimming cost V 1 base and J 4 bases, with 8 bases left between them. Germline V gives CDR1 SGHTA, CDR2 FQGNSA. The CDR3 is made up of 14 amino acids. CDR3 region: CASSLVGKNQPQHF. The CDR3 bases are TGTGCCAGCAGCTTAGTTGGTAAAAATCAGCCCCAGCATTTT.

This chain joins TRBV13 and TRBJ2-5; TRBD2 matches 15 bases. From germline, CDR1 is PRHDT and CDR2 FYEKMQ (reference sequence). The junction had 5 bases not matched to a gene; V was cut back by 11 bases and J by 4 bases. This CDR3 is built from 14 residues. The CDR3 nucleotides are TGTGCCTGCGGACTAGCGGGAGGGGGAGAGACCCAGTACTTC. It translates to CACGLAGGGETQYF.

Comment on this clonotype: A much larger clone differs by one base, so this may be a read error. The chain uses TRBV18 and TRBJ1-5; D gene unclear. Germline CDR1 reads KGHSH; CDR2 reads LQKENI. V lost 3 bases, J lost 10 bases, and 13 bases lay in between. This CDR3 contains 13 residues. The CDR3 DNA follows: TGTGCCAGCTCACCGGAGAGAAGTCTACCCCAGCATTTT. Translating gives CASSPERSLPQHF.

This clonotype was picked up many times. The chain combines TRBV28 with TRBJ2-7; D ambiguous. V shed 6 bases and J shed 5 bases, with 11 bases lying between them. There are 12 residues in the CDR3. Germline CDR1 is MDHEN and CDR2 is SYDVKM. CDR3 DNA sequence: TGTGCCAGCAGGACGGGTGGGGACGAGCAGTACTTC. Protein sequence: CASRTGGDEQYF.

Remarks on this clonotype: A much bigger clone sits one base away, suggesting this may be a read error. This chain connects TRBV7-9 to TRBJ2-7, with D possibly matching TRBD1 (5 bases). The CDR3 spans 12 residues. CDR1 is SEHNR, CDR2 FQNEAQ, per germline (reference sequence). DNA of the CDR3: TGTGCCAGCAGCTTTAGGGGCTACAAGCAGTACTTC. Its protein product is CASSFRGYKQYF.

This clonotype was counted a few times. This chain connects TRBV9 to TRBJ2-3, with 14 bases matching TRBD2. This CDR3 region has 19 residues. Germline loops: CDR1 SGDLS, CDR2 YYNGEE. V shed 3 bases and J 0 bases; nucleotides not matched to a gene: 9. CDR3 amino acids: CASSGTGLAGGGSTDTQYF. CDR3 DNA: TGTGCCAGCAGCGGAACCGGACTAGCGGGAGGTGGTAGCACAGATACGCAGTATTTT.

This clonotype was observed a handful of times. V and J are TRBV5-1 and TRBJ2-1, with D perhaps being TRBD1 or TRBD2 (7 bases each). The CDR3 contains 14 residues. V was trimmed by 4 bases and J by 8 bases, leaving 16 bases between them. The germline gives CDR1 SGHRS, CDR2 YFSETQ. CDR3 DNA: TGCGCCAGCAGCGCGTCACAGGGGAGGGATGAGCAGTTCTTC. Translating gives CASSASQGRDEQFF.

This clonotype was counted a few times. This sequence joins TRBV9 and TRBJ2-1, with 8 bases matching TRBD2. CDR3 length: 12 amino acids. In germline, CDR1 is SGDLS, CDR2 YYNGEE. The junction had 1 base not matched to a gene; V was cut back by 6 bases and J by 5 bases. As DNA, the CDR3 is TGTGCCAGCACACTAGCGGACAATGAGCAGTTCTTC. It translates to CASTLADNEQFF.

DNA of the CDR3: TGTGCCAGTAGTAGGGTAGCGGGAGGGCGAGAGACCCAGTACTTC. Protein: CASSRVAGGRETQYF. V and J are TRBV19 and TRBJ2-5; TRBD2 matches 11 bases. Germline lookup yields CDR1 LNHDA and CDR2 SQIVND (reference sequence). The CDR3 loop spans 15 amino acids. Germline trimming cut 4 bases from V and 4 bases from J; bases unmatched to any gene: 5.

This clonotype has more than one count but fewer than ten. DNA for the CDR3: TGCAGCGTTTCCCTCAAGATGGGCTACACCTTC. Translation gives CSVSLKMGYTF. The chain carries TRBV29-1 and TRBJ1-2; no reliable D call. Germline V gene data show CDR1 as SQVTM and CDR2 as ANQGSEA. Trimming left V 5 bases short and J 8 bases short, with 12 bases between. This CDR3 is 11 amino acids long.

On this clonotype itself: This may be a read error: a much more frequent sequence differs by one nucleotide. This CDR3 is CASSGIAGCTGELFF. CDR3 in DNA: TGTGCCAGCAGTGGAATAGCGGGGTGCACCGGGGAGCTGTTTTTT. The J gene is TRBJ2-2, the V gene TRBV2; 8 bases align to TRBD2. Per the germline V gene, CDR1 is SNHLY and CDR2 is FYNNEI. The trim removed 4 bases at V and 4 bases at J, leaving 5 bases unmatched. The CDR3 is made up of 15 amino acids. The whole variable domain, remainder taken from reference TRBV2 and TRBJ2-2, is EPEVTQTPSHQVTQMGQEVILRCVPISNHLYFYWYRQILGQKVEFLVSFYNNEISEKSEIFDDQFSVERPDGSNFTLKIRSTKLEDSAMYFCASSGIAGCTGELFFGEGSRLTVL.

This clonotype was recorded many times. The chain carries TRBV2 and TRBJ2-1, with 8 bases matching TRBD2. CDR1 SNHLY and CDR2 FYNNEI come from the germline V gene. CDR3 length: 15 residues. Trimming took 6 bases from V and 3 from J; bases not matched to a gene: 7. CDR3 amino acids: CASSGAGGLYNEQFF. CDR3 bases: TGTGCCAGCAGCGGTGCGGGAGGACTCTACAATGAGCAGTTCTTC.